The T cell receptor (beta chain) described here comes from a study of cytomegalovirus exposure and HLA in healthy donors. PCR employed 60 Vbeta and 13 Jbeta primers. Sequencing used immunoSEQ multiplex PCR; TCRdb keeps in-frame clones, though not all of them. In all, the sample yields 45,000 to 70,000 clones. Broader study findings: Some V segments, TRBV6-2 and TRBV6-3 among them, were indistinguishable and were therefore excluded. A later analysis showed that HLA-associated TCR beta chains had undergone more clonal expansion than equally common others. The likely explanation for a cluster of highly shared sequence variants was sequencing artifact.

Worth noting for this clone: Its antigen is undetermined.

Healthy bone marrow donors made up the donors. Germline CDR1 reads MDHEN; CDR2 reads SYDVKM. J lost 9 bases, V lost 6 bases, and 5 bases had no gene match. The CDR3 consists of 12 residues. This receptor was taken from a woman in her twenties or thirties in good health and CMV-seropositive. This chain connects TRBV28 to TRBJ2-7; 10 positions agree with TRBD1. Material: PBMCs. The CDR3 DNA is TGTGCCAGCAGCCGAGGGGACAGGGGGCAGTACTTC. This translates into CASSRGDRGQYF.